These 13 T cell receptor beta chains came from one sample sequenced in a study of blood T cell repertoires in COVID-19. Repertoires were generated with immunoSEQ multiplex PCR, while TCRdb's copy carries only in-frame clones and drops some. The sample includes fewer than 250,000 clones, roughly 86% of them seen just once. Sequenced material: peripheral blood. The receptor set was obtained from a woman in her sixties with acute or convalescent COVID-19.

This clone was seen only once. The genes are TRBV7-9 and TRBJ1-4, with D uncertain. The CDR3 has 14 amino acids. V lost 5 bases and J lost 7, with 14 bases in between. Germline lookup yields CDR1 SEHNR and CDR2 FQNEAQ (reference sequence). CDR3 nucleotide sequence: TGTGCCAGCAGCCGATCTGGTCCGGGTGAAAAACTGTTTTTT. Residues: CASSRSGPGEKLFF.

The chain carries TRBV7-8 and TRBJ1-1; the D is unclear. Trimming took off 1 base at V and 4 bases at J, with 10 bases between the two ends. The CDR3 extends over 14 amino acids. Per the germline V gene, CDR1 is SGHVS and CDR2 is FQNEAQ. Here the CDR3 reads CASSLVTVGTEAFF. Here the CDR3 DNA reads TGTGCCAGCAGCTTAGTAACAGTAGGCACTGAAGCTTTCTTT.

This chain links TRBV4-2 with TRBJ1-4; TRBD1 agrees at 10 bases. CDR3 size: 16 residues. V trimming: 1 base; J trimming: 4 bases; junction bases outside the gene matches: 3. CDR1 and CDR2 (germline): LGHNA, YNFKEQ. For the CDR3, the DNA is TGTGCCAGCAGCCAAGTGGGGACAGGGGATAATGAAAAACTGTTTTTT. Residues: CASSQVGTGDNEKLFF.

Written as DNA, the CDR3 is TGCGCCAGCAGTGAGTCCAGGGTTCGGGGGACTGAAGCTTTCTTT. Translated, it gives CASSESRVRGTEAFF. This sequence joins TRBV10-2 and TRBJ1-1; a possible D gene is TRBD1 (5 bases). Germline V gene data show CDR1 as WSHSY and CDR2 as SAAADI. Trimming took 0 bases from V and 5 from J, leaving 13 bases between them. The CDR3 is made up of 15 amino acids.

This clone was seen only once. J is TRBJ1-1 and V is TRBV6-6; unclear D gene. In germline, CDR1 is MNHNY, CDR2 SVGAGI (reference sequence). Trimming stripped 7 bases from V and 0 bases from J, with 9 bases between. The CDR3 has 13 amino acids. The CDR3 bases are TGTGCCAGCAACGAGGGATTGAACACTGAAGCTTTCTTT. Residues: CASNEGLNTEAFF.

This sequence joins TRBV4-3 and TRBJ1-1; 7 bases fit TRBD1. The V segment lost 0 bases and the J segment 4 bases; nucleotides outside the gene matches: 8. This CDR3 comprises 16 residues. Germline V gene lookup returns CDR1 LGHNA and CDR2 YSLEER. The CDR3 region is CASSQDLAGGFTEAFF. CDR3 DNA: TGCGCCAGCAGCCAAGATCTAGCAGGGGGATTCACTGAAGCTTTCTTT.

The V gene is TRBV12-3 or TRBV12-4, the J gene TRBJ2-1; D remains ambiguous. The V gene lost 6 bases and the J gene lost 8 bases, with 8 bases spanning the gap. This CDR3 comprises 11 residues. Written as DNA, the CDR3 is TGTGCCAGCAGCCCTTTTGATGAGCAGTTCTTC. Translation gives CASSPFDEQFF.

CDR3 in DNA: TGTGCCAGCAGTCCCTCGACAGGGGTTGGCTACGAGCAGTACTTC. The encoded protein is CASSPSTGVGYEQYF. This chain connects TRBV28 to TRBJ2-7, with 8 bases identical to TRBD1. V dropped 5 bases and J dropped 3; count of bases not matched to a gene: 9. This CDR3 is 15 amino acids long. Germline V lookup: CDR1 MDHEN, CDR2 SYDVKM.

J is TRBJ2-1 and V is TRBV5-1; 9 nucleotides line up with TRBD2. Trimming cost V 4 bases and J 5 bases; bases outside gene matches: 10. Germline assignment: CDR1 SGHRS and CDR2 YFSETQ. CDR3 length: 16 amino acids. The CDR3 sequence is CASSAQTSGRNNEQFF. DNA of the CDR3: TGCGCCAGCAGCGCCCAGACTAGCGGACGCAACAATGAGCAGTTCTTC.

The rearrangement uses TRBV28 and TRBJ2-5; 9 bases fit TRBD1. The trim removed 6 bases at V and 2 bases at J, leaving 4 bases unmatched. Germline V lookup: CDR1 MDHEN, CDR2 SYDVKM. CDR3 size: 14 residues. This CDR3 is CASSPGTGQETQYF. CDR3 DNA: TGTGCCAGCAGCCCCGGGACAGGGCAAGAGACCCAGTACTTC.

This clone was seen only once. The V gene is TRBV7-9, the J gene TRBJ2-7; TRBD1 agrees at 9 bases. Per germline, CDR1 SEHNR and CDR2 FQNEAQ (reference sequence). V lost 4 bases, J lost 1 base, and 5 bases stayed unmatched. The CDR3 runs 15 residues. CDR3 amino acids: CASSSWTGESYEQYF. CDR3 coding DNA: TGTGCCAGCAGCTCCTGGACAGGGGAGTCCTACGAGCAGTACTTC.

The chain has TRBV19 and TRBJ1-1, with TRBD1 matching over 9 bases. The length of the CDR3 is 15 residues. Per the germline V gene, CDR1 is LNHDA and CDR2 is SQIVND (reference sequence). V lost 6 bases and J lost 4; bases outside the gene matches: 9. The CDR3 loop is CASSPGTGRTTEAFF. CDR3 DNA: TGTGCCAGTAGCCCCGGGACAGGGAGGACCACTGAAGCTTTCTTT.

CDR3 loop: CASSESIRGSGGYTF. The DNA for the CDR3 is TGCGCCAGCAGTGAGTCGATCCGGGGAAGTGGCGGCTACACCTTC. The chain couples TRBV10-1 to TRBJ1-2; D is uncertain. This CDR3 is built from 15 residues. V was trimmed by 0 bases and J by 8 bases, leaving 16 bases between them. CDR1 WNHNN and CDR2 SYGVQD come from the germline V gene (reference sequence).